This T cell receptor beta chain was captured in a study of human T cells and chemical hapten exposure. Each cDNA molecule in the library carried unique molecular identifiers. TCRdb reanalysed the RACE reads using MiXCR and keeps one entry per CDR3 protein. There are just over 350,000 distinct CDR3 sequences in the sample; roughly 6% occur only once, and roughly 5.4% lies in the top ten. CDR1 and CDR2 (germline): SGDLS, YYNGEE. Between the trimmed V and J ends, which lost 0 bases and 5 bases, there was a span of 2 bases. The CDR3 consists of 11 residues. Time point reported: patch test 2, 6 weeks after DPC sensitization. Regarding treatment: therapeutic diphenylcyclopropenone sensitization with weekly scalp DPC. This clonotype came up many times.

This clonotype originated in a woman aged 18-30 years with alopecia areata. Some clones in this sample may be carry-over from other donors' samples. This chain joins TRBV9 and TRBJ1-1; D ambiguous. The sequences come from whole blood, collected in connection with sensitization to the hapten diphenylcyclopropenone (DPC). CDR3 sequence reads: CASSVATEAFF. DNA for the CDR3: TGTGCCAGCAGCGTAGCTACTGAAGCTTTCTTT.